This section outlines one TCR beta chain sequence together with its context. The antigen is not known. Germline V gene sequence: CDR1 SGHKS, CDR2 YYEKEE (reference sequence). V trimming: 4 bases; J trimming: 8 bases; junction bases outside the gene matches: 9. The CDR3 sequence is 16 residues long. The data were taken from a study of shared clonotypes between healthy human individuals. Study observations and caveats: Generally, naive subsets (rather than memory subsets) showed larger estimated richness.

Profiled with immunoSEQ multiplex PCR; TCRdb holds only in-frame clones, not every one. Among 1,400,000 or so clones listed, just under 99% were seen once. This rearrangement joins TRBV5-5 to TRBJ2-1; TRBD2 matches at 13 bases. This receptor was taken from a young man in good health. The sequenced sample consisted of naive CD4+ T cells sorted from blood. Subset specified: CD45RA+ positively selected. CDR3 residues: CASSGPGLAGTDEQFF. The CDR3 DNA sequence: TGTGCCAGCAGCGGACCGGGACTAGCGGGAACCGATGAGCAGTTCTTC.